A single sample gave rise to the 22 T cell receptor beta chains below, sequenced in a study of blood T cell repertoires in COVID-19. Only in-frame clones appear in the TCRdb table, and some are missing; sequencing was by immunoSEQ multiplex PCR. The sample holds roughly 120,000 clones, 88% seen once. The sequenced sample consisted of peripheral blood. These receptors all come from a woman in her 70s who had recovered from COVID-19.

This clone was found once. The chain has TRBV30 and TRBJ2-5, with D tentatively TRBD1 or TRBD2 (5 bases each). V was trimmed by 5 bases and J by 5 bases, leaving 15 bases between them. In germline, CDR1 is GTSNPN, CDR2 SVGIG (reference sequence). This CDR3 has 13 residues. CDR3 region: CAWGTGSQETQYF. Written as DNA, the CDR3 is TGTGCCTGGGGGACGGGGTCTCAGGAGACCCAGTACTTC.

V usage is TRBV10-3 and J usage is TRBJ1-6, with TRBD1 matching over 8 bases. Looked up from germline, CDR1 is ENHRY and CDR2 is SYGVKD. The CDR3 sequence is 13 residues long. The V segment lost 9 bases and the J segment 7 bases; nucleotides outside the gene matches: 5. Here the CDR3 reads CAIGQGENSPLHF. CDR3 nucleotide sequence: TGTGCCATTGGACAGGGTGAGAATTCACCCCTCCACTTT.

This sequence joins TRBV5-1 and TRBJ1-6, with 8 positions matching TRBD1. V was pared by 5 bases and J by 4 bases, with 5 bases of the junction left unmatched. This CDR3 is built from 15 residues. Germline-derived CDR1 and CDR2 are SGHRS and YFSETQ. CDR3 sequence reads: CASRGDRWYNSPLHF. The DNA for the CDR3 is TGCGCCAGCAGGGGGGACAGGTGGTATAATTCACCCCTCCACTTT.

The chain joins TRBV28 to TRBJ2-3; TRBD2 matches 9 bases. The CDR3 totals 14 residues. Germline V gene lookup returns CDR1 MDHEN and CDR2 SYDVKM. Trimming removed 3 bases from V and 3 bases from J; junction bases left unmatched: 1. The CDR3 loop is CASSFAGGTDTQYF. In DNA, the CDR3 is TGTGCCAGCAGTTTCGCGGGGGGGACAGATACGCAGTATTTT.

The CDR3 DNA follows: TGTGCCAGCAGCCCAAAGGGGCGCCTGAGTGGGTCCGGAAACACCATATATTTT. Encoded protein: CASSPKGRLSGSGNTIYF. This chain uses TRBV21-1 with TRBJ1-3; TRBD1, as called in the table, went unchecked against the DNA. TRBV21-1 corresponds to a pseudogene. The CDR3 loop spans 18 amino acids.

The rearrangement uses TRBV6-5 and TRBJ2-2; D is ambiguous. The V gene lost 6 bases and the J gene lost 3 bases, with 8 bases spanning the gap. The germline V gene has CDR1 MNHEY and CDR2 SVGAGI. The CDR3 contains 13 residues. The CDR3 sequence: CASSTTDTGELFF. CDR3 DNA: TGTGCCAGCAGCACTACCGACACCGGGGAGCTGTTTTTT.

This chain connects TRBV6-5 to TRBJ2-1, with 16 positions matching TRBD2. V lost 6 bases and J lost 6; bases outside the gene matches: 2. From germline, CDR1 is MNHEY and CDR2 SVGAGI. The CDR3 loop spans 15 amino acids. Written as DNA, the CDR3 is TGTGCCAGCAGGGGGACTAGCGGGAGGGCCAATGAGCAGTTCTTC. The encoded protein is CASRGTSGRANEQFF.

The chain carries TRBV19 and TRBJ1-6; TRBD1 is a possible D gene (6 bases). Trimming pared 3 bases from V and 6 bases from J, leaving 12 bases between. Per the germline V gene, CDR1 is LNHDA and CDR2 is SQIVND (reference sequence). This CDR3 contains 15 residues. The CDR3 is CASSIQGTPNSPLHF. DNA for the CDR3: TGTGCCAGTAGTATCCAGGGGACCCCTAATTCACCCCTCCACTTT. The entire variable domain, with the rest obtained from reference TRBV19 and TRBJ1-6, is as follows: DGGITQSPKYLFRKEGQNVTLSCEQNLNHDAMYWYRQDPGQGLRLIYYSQIVNDFQKGDIAEGYSVSREKKESFPLTVTSAQKNPTAFYLCASSIQGTPNSPLHFGNGTRLTVT.

Written as DNA, the CDR3 is TGTGCCAGCAGCCTAGCCGGGACAGGGGATGAAAAACTGTTTTTT. This translates into CASSLAGTGDEKLFF. The chain joins TRBV5-6 to TRBJ1-4, with TRBD1 matching over 10 bases. V shed 4 bases and J 6 bases; nucleotides not matched to a gene: 6. The germline V gene has CDR1 SGHDT and CDR2 YYEEEE. The CDR3 covers 15 residues.

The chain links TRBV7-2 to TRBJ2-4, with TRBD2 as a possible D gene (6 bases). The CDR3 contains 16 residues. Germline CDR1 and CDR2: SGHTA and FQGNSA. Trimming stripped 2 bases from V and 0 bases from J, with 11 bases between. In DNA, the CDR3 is TGTGCCAGCAGCTTATTGGGGGGACTAGCCAAAAACATTCAGTACTTC. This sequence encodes CASSLLGGLAKNIQYF.

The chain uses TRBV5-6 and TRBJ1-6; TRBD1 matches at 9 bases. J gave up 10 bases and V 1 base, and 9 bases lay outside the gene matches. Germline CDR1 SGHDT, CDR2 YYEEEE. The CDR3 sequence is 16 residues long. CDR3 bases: TGTGCCAGCAGCTTGTTGGGGACAGGGTCGGTGTCACCCCTCCACTTT. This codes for CASSLLGTGSVSPLHF.

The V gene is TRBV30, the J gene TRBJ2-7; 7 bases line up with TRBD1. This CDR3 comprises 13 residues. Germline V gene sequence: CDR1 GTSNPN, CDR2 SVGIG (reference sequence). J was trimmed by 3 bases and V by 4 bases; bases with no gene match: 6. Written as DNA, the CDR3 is TGTGCCTGGACCCGGGACAGCTTCTACGAGCAGTACTTC. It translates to CAWTRDSFYEQYF.

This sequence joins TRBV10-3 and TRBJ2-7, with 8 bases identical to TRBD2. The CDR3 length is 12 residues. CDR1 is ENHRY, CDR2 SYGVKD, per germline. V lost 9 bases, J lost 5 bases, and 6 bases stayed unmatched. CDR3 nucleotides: TGTGCCATATCGCGGGGGGTTAACGAGCAGTACTTC. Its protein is CAISRGVNEQYF.

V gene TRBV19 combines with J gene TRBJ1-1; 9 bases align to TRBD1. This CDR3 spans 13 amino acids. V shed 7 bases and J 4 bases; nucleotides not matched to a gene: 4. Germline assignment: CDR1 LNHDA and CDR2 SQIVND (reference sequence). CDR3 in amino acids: CASIMDRGTEAFF. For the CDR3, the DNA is TGTGCCAGTATTATGGACAGGGGCACTGAAGCTTTCTTT. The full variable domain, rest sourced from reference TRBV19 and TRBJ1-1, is DGGITQSPKYLFRKEGQNVTLSCEQNLNHDAMYWYRQDPGQGLRLIYYSQIVNDFQKGDIAEGYSVSREKKESFPLTVTSAQKNPTAFYLCASIMDRGTEAFFGQGTRLTVV.

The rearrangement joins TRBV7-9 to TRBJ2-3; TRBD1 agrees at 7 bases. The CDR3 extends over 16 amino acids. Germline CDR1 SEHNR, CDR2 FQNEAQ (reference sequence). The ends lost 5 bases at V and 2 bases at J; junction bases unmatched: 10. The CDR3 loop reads CASSVGQAANTDTQYF. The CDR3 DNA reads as TGTGCCAGCAGCGTTGGACAGGCGGCCAACACAGATACGCAGTATTTT.

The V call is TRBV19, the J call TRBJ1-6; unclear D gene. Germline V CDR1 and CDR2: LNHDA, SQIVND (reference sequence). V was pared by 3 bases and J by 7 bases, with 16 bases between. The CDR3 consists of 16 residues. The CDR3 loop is CASSMFSPPENSPLHF. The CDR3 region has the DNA TGTGCCAGTAGTATGTTCAGTCCCCCCGAAAATTCACCCCTCCACTTT.

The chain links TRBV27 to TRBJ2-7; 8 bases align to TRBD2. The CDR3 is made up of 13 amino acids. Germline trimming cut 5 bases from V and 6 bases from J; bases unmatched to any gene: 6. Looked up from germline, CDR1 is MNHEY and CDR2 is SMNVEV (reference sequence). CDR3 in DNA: TGTGCCAGCAGTCCATGGGCGGGAGGCGAGCAGTACTTC. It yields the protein CASSPWAGGEQYF.

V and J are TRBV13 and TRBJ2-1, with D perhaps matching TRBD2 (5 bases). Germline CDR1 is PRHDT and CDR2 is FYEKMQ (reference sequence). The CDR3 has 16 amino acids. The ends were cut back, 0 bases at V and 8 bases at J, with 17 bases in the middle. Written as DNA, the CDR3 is TGTGCCAGCAGCTTAGGCCCAGGAGGAGGAAATTATGAGCAGTTCTTC. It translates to CASSLGPGGGNYEQFF. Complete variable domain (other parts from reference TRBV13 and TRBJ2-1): AAGVIQSPRHLIKEKRETATLKCYPIPRHDTVYWYQQGPGQDPQFLISFYEKMQSDKGSIPDRFSAQQFSDYHSELNMSSLELGDSALYFCASSLGPGGGNYEQFFGPGTRLTVL.

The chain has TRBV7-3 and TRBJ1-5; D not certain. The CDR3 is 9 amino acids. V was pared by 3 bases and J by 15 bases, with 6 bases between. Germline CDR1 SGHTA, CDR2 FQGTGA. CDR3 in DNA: TGTGCCAGCAGCTTGCGAAGGCATTTT. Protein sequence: CASSLRRHF.

CDR3 residues: CASSPGDPRNNEQFF. DNA of the CDR3: TGTGCCAGCAGTCCGGGAGACCCGAGGAACAATGAGCAGTTCTTC. The chain carries TRBV6-2 or TRBV6-3 and TRBJ2-1; tentatively, D is TRBD2 (6 bases). This CDR3 has 15 residues. Looked up from germline, CDR1 is MNHEY and CDR2 is SVGEGT. The V and J ends lost 5 bases and 5 bases respectively, with 16 bases between them.

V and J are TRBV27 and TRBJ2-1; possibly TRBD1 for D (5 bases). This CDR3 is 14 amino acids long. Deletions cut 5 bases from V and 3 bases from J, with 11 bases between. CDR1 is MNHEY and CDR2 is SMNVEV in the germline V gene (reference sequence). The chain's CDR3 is CASSVPGYYNEQFF. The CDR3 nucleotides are TGTGCCAGCAGTGTCCCAGGGTACTACAATGAGCAGTTCTTC.

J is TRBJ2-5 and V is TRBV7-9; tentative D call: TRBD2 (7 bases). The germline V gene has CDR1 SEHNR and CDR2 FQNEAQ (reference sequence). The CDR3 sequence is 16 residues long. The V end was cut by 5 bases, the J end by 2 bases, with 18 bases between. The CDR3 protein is CASSPRSRGGQETQYF. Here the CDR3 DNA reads TGTGCCAGCAGCCCCAGATCGAGGGGGGGACAAGAGACCCAGTACTTC.